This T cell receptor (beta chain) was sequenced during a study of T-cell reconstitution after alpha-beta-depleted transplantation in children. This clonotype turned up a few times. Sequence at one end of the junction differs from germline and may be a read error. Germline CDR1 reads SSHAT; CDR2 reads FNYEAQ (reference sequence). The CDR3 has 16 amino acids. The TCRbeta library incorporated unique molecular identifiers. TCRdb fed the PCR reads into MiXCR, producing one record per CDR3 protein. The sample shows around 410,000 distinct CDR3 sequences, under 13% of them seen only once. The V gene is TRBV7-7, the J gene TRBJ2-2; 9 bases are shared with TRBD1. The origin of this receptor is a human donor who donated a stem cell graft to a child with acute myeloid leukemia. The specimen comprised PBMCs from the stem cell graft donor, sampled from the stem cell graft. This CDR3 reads CASSPWDRANTGELFF. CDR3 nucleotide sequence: TGTGCTAGCAGCCCCTGGGACAGGGCGAACACCGGGGAGCTGTTTTTT.